The present T cell receptor (beta chain) was sequenced within a study of control samples from healthy donors and cancer patients. Assay used: immunoSEQ multiplex PCR; TCRdb lists only in-frame clones, some missing. The data show approximately 90,000 clones, 70% to 90% seen once. The V and J ends lost 3 bases and 2 bases respectively, with 11 bases between them. Germline values: CDR1 SGHTA, CDR2 FQGNSA. The CDR3 has 14 amino acids. The specimen sequenced was blood. The origin of this receptor is a woman aged 35 to 49 in good health. The rearrangement joins TRBV7-2 to TRBJ2-7; TRBD2 might be the D (6 bases). CDR3 nucleotide sequence: TGTGCCAGCAGCTTTGGAGGGGCTACCTACGAGCAGTACTTC. Its protein is CASSFGGATYEQYF. Variable domain in full (rest from reference TRBV7-2 and TRBJ2-7): GAGVSQSPSNKVTEKGKDVELRCDPISGHTALYWYRQSLGQGLEFLIYFQGNSAPDKSGLPSDRFSAERTGGSVSTLTIQRTQQEDSAVYLCASSFGGATYEQYFGPGTRLTVT.